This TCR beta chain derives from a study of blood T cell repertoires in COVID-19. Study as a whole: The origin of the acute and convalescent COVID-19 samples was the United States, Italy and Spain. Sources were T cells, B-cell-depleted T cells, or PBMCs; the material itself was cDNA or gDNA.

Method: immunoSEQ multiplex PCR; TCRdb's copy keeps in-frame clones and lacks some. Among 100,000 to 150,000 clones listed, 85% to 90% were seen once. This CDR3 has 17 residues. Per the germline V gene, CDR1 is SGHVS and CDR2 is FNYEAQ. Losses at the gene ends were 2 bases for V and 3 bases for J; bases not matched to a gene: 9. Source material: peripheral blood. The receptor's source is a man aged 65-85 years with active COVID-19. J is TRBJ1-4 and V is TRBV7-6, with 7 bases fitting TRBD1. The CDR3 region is CASSLRTGGTPNEKLFF. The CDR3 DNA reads TGTGCCAGCAGCTTACGGACAGGTGGGACGCCTAATGAAAAACTGTTTTTT.